The rows below give T cell receptor beta chains drawn from one sample of a study of cytomegalovirus exposure and HLA in healthy donors. Profiling relied on immunoSEQ multiplex PCR, and the TCRdb table lists in-frame clones only, not all of them. In the table there are 150,000 to 200,000 clones, nearly 80% of which are singletons. Sequencing was performed on PBMCs. These receptors were taken from a man aged 50-59 years in good health and CMV-seropositive. Each CDR3 is given with its conserved first and last residue. D genes are given only for firm matches. Size is omitted from some rows. Given values are once, few, many or a class for expanded clones.

V: TRBV6-1; D: TRBD1; size: -; J: TRBJ2-3; CDR3: CASSEDRTGNTQYF; DNA: TGTGCCAGCAGTGAGGATAGGACAGGGAATACGCAGTATTTT
V: TRBV7-2; D: -; size: -; J: TRBJ1-2; CDR3: CASSQRGAQGYGYTF; DNA: TGTGCCAGCAGCCAAAGAGGGGCACAGGGCTATGGCTACACCTTC
V: TRBV5-6; D: -; size: -; J: TRBJ2-7; CDR3: CASSGLSYEQYF; DNA: TGTGCCAGCAGTGGACTCTCCTACGAGCAGTACTTC
V: TRBV5-1; D: TRBD2; size: -; J: TRBJ2-2; CDR3: CASSGGGAKGVAGELFF; DNA: TGCGCCAGCAGCGGCGGGGGGGCCAAGGGGGTCGCCGGGGAGCTGTTTTTT
V: TRBV5-6; D: -; size: once; J: TRBJ1-2; CDR3: CASSLFTDNYGYTF; DNA: TGTGCCAGCAGCTTGTTCACAGATAACTATGGCTACACCTTC
V: TRBV19; D: -; size: -; J: TRBJ1-2; CDR3: CASSIREGLNYGYTF; DNA: TGTGCCAGTAGTATACGGGAAGGGCTTAACTATGGCTACACCTTC
V: TRBV10-3; D: -; size: few; J: TRBJ1-3; CDR3: CAIRTQGSENTIYF; DNA: TGTGCCATTAGAACGCAGGGTTCAGAAAACACCATATATTTT
V: TRBV4-3; D: TRBD1; size: -; J: TRBJ1-1; CDR3: CASSPEPGQGPEAFF; DNA: TGCGCCAGCAGCCCAGAGCCGGGACAGGGCCCTGAAGCTTTCTTT
V: TRBV19; D: TRBD1; size: -; J: TRBJ1-4; CDR3: CASSSRTGAGEKLFF; DNA: TGTGCCAGTAGTTCAAGGACAGGGGCTGGCGAAAAACTGTTTTTT
V: TRBV5-1; D: TRBD2; size: -; J: TRBJ2-7; CDR3: CASSLGVQVLGTSGESSYEQYF; DNA: TGCGCCAGCAGCTTGGGCGTGCAGGTTCTTGGGACTAGCGGGGAGAGCTCCTACGAGCAGTACTTC
V: TRBV28; D: TRBD1; size: -; J: TRBJ1-3; CDR3: CASRPRQGPSGNTIYF; DNA: TGTGCCAGCAGGCCACGACAGGGGCCCTCTGGAAACACCATATATTTT
V: TRBV9; D: -; size: -; J: TRBJ2-7; CDR3: CASSEKPGHRSYEQYF; DNA: TGTGCCAGCAGCGAAAAACCGGGACATCGATCCTACGAGCAGTACTTC
V: TRBV4-3; D: -; size: -; J: TRBJ1-5; CDR3: CASSQDGNQPQHF; DNA: TGCGCCAGCAGCCAAGACGGGAATCAGCCCCAGCATTTT
V: TRBV7-9; D: -; size: -; J: TRBJ1-4; CDR3: CSSSLVQGGNKLFF; DNA: TGTTCCAGCAGCTTAGTACAGGGAGGGAATAAACTGTTTTTT
V: TRBV19; D: -; size: -; J: TRBJ1-1; CDR3: CASSQLGGTTEAFF; DNA: TGTGCCAGTAGTCAGCTCGGAGGAACTACTGAAGCTTTCTTT
V: TRBV6-5; D: TRBD1; size: -; J: TRBJ2-7; CDR3: CASRTGDYEQYF; DNA: TGTGCCAGTAGGACAGGAGACTACGAGCAGTACTTC
V: TRBV6-5; D: -; size: -; J: TRBJ2-3; CDR3: CASSLGPLRGDTQYF; DNA: TGTGCCAGCAGTCTGGGTCCCCTTCGCGGAGATACGCAGTATTTT
V: TRBV6-4; D: -; size: -; J: TRBJ2-3; CDR3: CASSDSGRGADTQYF; DNA: TGTGCCAGCAGTGACTCAGGCCGGGGAGCAGATACGCAGTATTTT
V: TRBV7-9; D: -; size: -; J: TRBJ1-5; CDR3: CASSLGDSAQHF; DNA: TGTGCCAGCAGCTTAGGGGACTCCGCCCAGCATTTT
V: TRBV6-1; D: -; size: -; J: TRBJ2-3; CDR3: CASSSRTLSTDTQYF; DNA: TGTGCCAGCAGTTCGAGGACTCTTAGCACAGATACGCAGTATTTT
V: TRBV6-4; D: -; size: -; J: TRBJ1-1; CDR3: CASSDSVTGMNTEAFF; DNA: TGTGCCAGCAGTGACTCGGTGACAGGCATGAACACTGAAGCTTTCTTT
V: TRBV2; D: -; size: -; J: TRBJ1-1; CDR3: CASSTPYGGTTEAFF; DNA: TGTGCCAGCAGTACCCCATATGGGGGCACAACTGAAGCTTTCTTT
V: TRBV19; D: -; size: -; J: TRBJ1-1; CDR3: CASTRFLENTEAFF; DNA: TGTGCCAGTACTAGATTCCTAGAGAACACTGAAGCTTTCTTT
V: TRBV6-1; D: -; size: -; J: TRBJ2-3; CDR3: CAILSWTRGADTQYF; DNA: TGTGCCATCCTTTCCTGGACAAGGGGCGCAGATACGCAGTATTTT
V: TRBV10-3; D: TRBD1; size: -; J: TRBJ2-3; CDR3: CAISGDRNTDTQYF; DNA: TGTGCCATCAGTGGGGACAGGAACACAGATACGCAGTATTTT
V: TRBV7-9; D: -; size: -; J: TRBJ2-7; CDR3: CASSPSRGRLTYEQYF; DNA: TGTGCCAGCAGCCCTTCCCGGGGTCGACTCACCTACGAGCAGTACTTC
V: TRBV6-5; D: -; size: -; J: TRBJ1-2; CDR3: CASSYSGRNYGYTF; DNA: TGTGCCAGCAGTTACTCGGGCCGTAACTATGGCTACACCTTC
V: TRBV6-1; D: TRBD1; size: few; J: TRBJ2-3; CDR3: CASSEAWTGLTDTQYF; DNA: TGTGCCAGCAGTGAAGCGTGGACAGGGTTGACAGATACGCAGTATTTT
V: TRBV6-1; D: -; size: -; J: TRBJ1-5; CDR3: CASSEARGGPLGKQPQHF; DNA: TGTGCCAGCAGTGAAGCAAGGGGGGGACCACTCGGGAAGCAGCCCCAGCATTTT
V: TRBV7-9; D: TRBD1; size: -; J: TRBJ1-1; CDR3: CSSSFDRDLHRYPEAFF; DNA: TGTTCCAGCAGCTTCGACAGGGACCTACATCGCTACCCTGAAGCTTTCTTT
V: TRBV11-2; D: TRBD2; size: -; J: TRBJ2-4; CDR3: CASSHGLAIAKNIQYF; DNA: TGTGCCAGCAGCCATGGACTAGCTATAGCCAAAAACATTCAGTACTTC
V: TRBV7-2; D: TRBD1; size: -; J: TRBJ1-2; CDR3: CASITGGANYGYTF; DNA: TGTGCCAGCATCACAGGGGGAGCTAACTATGGCTACACCTTC
V: TRBV7-8; D: TRBD1; size: -; J: TRBJ1-4; CDR3: CASSLGDRDDEKLFF; DNA: TGTGCCAGCAGCTTAGGAGACAGGGACGATGAAAAACTGTTTTTT